This T cell receptor beta chain was documented in a study of blood T cell repertoires in COVID-19. Study-wide context: Collection of acute and convalescent COVID-19 samples took place in the United States, Italy and Spain. T cells, B-cell-depleted T cells, or PBMCs provided the cDNA or gDNA that served as material.

Germline loops: CDR1 KGHSH, CDR2 LQKENI. This CDR3 has 17 amino acids. V dropped 2 bases and J dropped 0; count of bases not matched to a gene: 6. The table came from immunoSEQ multiplex PCR; TCRdb's copy has only in-frame clones and leaves some out. The data show 100,000 to 150,000 clones, about 80% seen once. Specimen: peripheral blood. The chain joins TRBV18 to TRBJ2-2, with 7 nucleotides matching TRBD1. This TCR was sampled from a man between 35 and 55 years old with active or convalescent COVID-19. The CDR3 nucleotides read TGTGCCAGCTCACCATCCGACAGGGCGGCGAACACCGGGGAGCTGTTTTTT. Translating it yields CASSPSDRAANTGELFF.